Listed below are T cell receptor beta chains from one sample, sequenced in a study of T cell repertoires in aging, cancer and after chemotherapy. TCRdb ran MiXCR on the multiplex PCR reads and lists one entry per CDR3 protein. Seen here are 2,500 or so distinct CDR3 sequences, 26% observed once, and the top ten hold around 5.2%. The sample consisted of blood. The receptors here all came from a human donor in good health. Each CDR3 is given with its conserved first and last residue. A D gene is named only where the DNA matches it firmly. The size field is filled for only some rows; it gives once, few, many or a size class.

j_gene: TRBJ2-3
v_gene: TRBV4-3
abundance: medium-sized
d_gene: .
CDR3nt: TGCGCCAGCGGACTACTTAACACAGATACGCAGTATTTT
CDR3aa: CASGLLNTDTQYF

j_gene: TRBJ1-1
v_gene: TRBV6-5
abundance: medium-sized
d_gene: .
CDR3nt: TGTGCCAGCAACCCAAACGGAGGGTACACTGAAGCTTTCTTT
CDR3aa: CASNPNGGYTEAFF

j_gene: TRBJ1-2
v_gene: TRBV28
abundance: few
d_gene: .
CDR3nt: TGTGCCAGCAGTTTATACAACTATGGCTACACCTTC
CDR3aa: CASSLYNYGYTF

j_gene: TRBJ2-3
v_gene: TRBV29-1
abundance: large
d_gene: .
CDR3nt: TGCAGCTCCCGACAGGCCAGCACAGATACGCAGTATTTT
CDR3aa: CSSRQASTDTQYF

j_gene: TRBJ2-1
v_gene: TRBV7-3
abundance: medium-sized
d_gene: .
CDR3nt: TGTGCCAGCAGCCCGGACCGACTAGGAGAGCAGTTCTTC
CDR3aa: CASSPDRLGEQFF

j_gene: TRBJ1-6
v_gene: TRBV20-1
abundance: .
d_gene: .
CDR3nt: TGCAGTGCAAGGCGGGGCCCGGGGGGGGGTCATTCACCCCTCCACTTT
CDR3aa: CSARRGPGGGHSPLHF

j_gene: TRBJ1-2
v_gene: TRBV29-1
abundance: large
d_gene: .
CDR3nt: TGCAGCGTGGGGGGGAGCCTTTTCGTTCGAGGCTACACCTTC
CDR3aa: CSVGGSLFVRGYTF

j_gene: TRBJ1-5
v_gene: TRBV30
abundance: few
d_gene: .
CDR3nt: TGTGCCTGGAGTGTACGTAGCAATCAGCCCCAGCATTTT
CDR3aa: CAWSVRSNQPQHF

j_gene: TRBJ2-2
v_gene: TRBV7-9
abundance: medium-sized
d_gene: TRBD2
CDR3nt: TGTGCCAGCAGCCCAAGACTAGCTGCTAGCGGGGAGCTGTTTTTT
CDR3aa: CASSPRLAASGELFF

j_gene: TRBJ1-3
v_gene: TRBV21-1
abundance: .
d_gene: .
CDR3nt: .
CDR3aa: CASSKGEGFGSGNTIYF

j_gene: TRBJ2-2
v_gene: TRBV12-3/TRBV12-4
abundance: large
d_gene: .
CDR3nt: TGTGCCAGCAGCCCGGCTATATGGAACACCGGGGAGCTGTTTTTT
CDR3aa: CASSPAIWNTGELFF